Each of the 24 T cell receptor beta chains below was sequenced from the same sample in a study of CD8 T cells in Susac syndrome (dated by TCRdb to about 2019). Library method: the immunoSEQ multiplex PCR assay. RNA was extracted using the RNeasy kit, and about 0.45 to 1 ug of the RNA was reverse transcribed with random hexamers. TCRdb reanalyzed the raw reads on its own, using fastp at Q25 for trimming and MiXCR for clone calling, and kept in-frame beta chains. Each entry merges the rows of one CDR3 protein and shows their most common DNA and genes. This sample comprises roughly 50,000 distinct CDR3 sequences, under 95% of them detected only once. The leading ten clones occupy 0.45% to 0.65% of the sample. The specimen was CD8+ T cells from PBMCs. The receptors shown here come from a human donor in good health.

CDR3 nucleotide sequence: TGCAGCGTTGAAGATAGCGAGCGGCTCACAGATACGCAGTATTTT. Its translation: CSVEDSERLTDTQYF. The V call is TRBV29-1, the J call TRBJ2-3; maybe TRBD2 (5 bases). The germline V gene has CDR1 SQVTM and CDR2 ANQGSEA. Trimming left V 0 bases short and J 2 bases short, with 12 bases between. This CDR3 is 15 amino acids long.

The genes are TRBV29-1 and TRBJ2-7; perhaps TRBD2 as D (6 bases). Trimming stripped 7 bases from V and 2 bases from J, with 15 bases between. The length of the CDR3 is 13 residues. Looked up from germline, CDR1 is SQVTM and CDR2 is ANQGSEA. The CDR3 reads CSARTGLTYEQYF. In DNA form, the CDR3 reads TGCAGCGCCCGGACGGGACTGACCTACGAGCAGTACTTC.

The chain is built from TRBV13 and TRBJ2-1; TRBD2 is a possible D gene (5 bases). The germline CDR1 and CDR2 sequences are PRHDT and FYEKMQ (reference sequence). The CDR3 consists of 15 residues. V lost 5 bases to trimming and J lost 2 bases, with 13 bases between them. Here the CDR3 DNA reads TGTGCCAGCAGCATGGACGGAGGAACCTACAATGAGCAGTTCTTC. This encodes CASSMDGGTYNEQFF. The complete variable domain, with remaining parts taken from reference TRBV13 and TRBJ2-1, reads AAGVIQSPRHLIKEKRETATLKCYPIPRHDTVYWYQQGPGQDPQFLISFYEKMQSDKGSIPDRFSAQQFSDYHSELNMSSLELGDSALYFCASSMDGGTYNEQFFGPGTRLTVL.

The genes are TRBV12-3 or TRBV12-4 and TRBJ2-7, with a weak D call TRBD1 (6 bases). There are 13 residues in the CDR3. The V gene lost 3 bases and the J gene lost 2 bases, with 8 bases spanning the gap. The CDR3: CASSLGAPYEQYF. CDR3 bases: TGTGCCAGCAGTTTGGGGGCACCCTACGAGCAGTACTTC.

In its sample, this clonotype was seen once. The gene calls are TRBV11-2 and TRBJ2-1; TRBD1 matches at 10 bases. The ends lost 5 bases at V and 8 bases at J; junction bases unmatched: 15. The CDR3 has 17 residues. Germline CDR1 and CDR2: SGHAT and FQNNGV. This CDR3 reads CASSPTLWGQGRDEQFF. CDR3 nucleotide sequence: TGTGCCAGCAGCCCGACCCTATGGGGACAGGGGCGGGATGAGCAGTTCTTC. Looking up the rest from reference TRBV11-2 and TRBJ2-1 gives the full variable domain: EAGVAQSPRYKIIEKRQSVAFWCNPISGHATLYWYQQILGQGPKLLIQFQNNGVVDDSQLPKDRFSAERLKGVDSTLKIQPAKLEDSAVYLCASSPTLWGQGRDEQFFGPGTRLTVL.

V usage is TRBV6-4 and J usage is TRBJ1-1, with D unclear. V lost 0 bases, J lost 4 bases, and 12 bases lay in between. Germline V gene sequence: CDR1 MRHNA, CDR2 SNTAGT. The CDR3 is made up of 15 amino acids. CDR3: CASSDSVGEGTEAFF. The CDR3 DNA reads TGTGCCAGCAGTGACTCGGTGGGAGAGGGCACTGAAGCTTTCTTT.

A single count supports this clonotype. The V call is TRBV27, the J call TRBJ2-7; D possibly corresponds to TRBD1 (6 bases). This CDR3 spans 14 amino acids. The V gene lost 0 bases and the J gene lost 5 bases, with 11 bases spanning the gap. The germline V gene encodes CDR1 MNHEY and CDR2 SMNVEV (reference sequence). CDR3 sequence reads: CASSLSGTPDEQYF. CDR3 in DNA: TGTGCCAGCAGTTTATCGGGGACACCCGACGAGCAGTACTTC.

This clonotype was observed once. The chain is built from TRBV11-2 and TRBJ2-7, with D uncertain. In germline, CDR1 is SGHAT, CDR2 FQNNGV. The CDR3 runs 12 residues. V gave up 4 bases and J gave up 3 bases, with 7 bases separating them. Here the CDR3 DNA reads TGTGCCAGCAGCTCCATGGGCTACGAGCAGTACTTC. This sequence encodes CASSSMGYEQYF.

Turning to this clonotype: This may arise from a read error, as a much more abundant clone is one base away. The rearrangement joins TRBV9 to TRBJ2-1; 10 nucleotides agree with TRBD1. Germline CDR1 SGDLS, CDR2 YYNGEE. CDR3 length equals 15 residues. This CDR3 reads CASTPLGTGEGEQLF. The CDR3 region has the DNA TGTGCCAGCACTCCACTAGGGACAGGGGAGGGTGAGCAGTTGTTC.

The chain uses TRBV5-4 and TRBJ2-5, with 10 bases lining up with TRBD1. The CDR3 covers 15 residues. The germline gives CDR1 SGHNT, CDR2 YYREEE (reference sequence). V trimming: 3 bases; J trimming: 5 bases; junction bases outside the gene matches: 7. The CDR3 DNA follows: TGTGCCAGCAGCTCCCCGGGACAGGGGTTGGAGACCCAGTACTTC. Its protein product is CASSSPGQGLETQYF.

The V call is TRBV6-1, the J call TRBJ1-1; D is undetermined. The CDR3 runs to 14 residues. The ends were cut back, 6 bases at V and 4 bases at J, with 15 bases in the middle. Germline V gene sequence: CDR1 MNHNS, CDR2 SASEGT. The CDR3 spells CASSMGPQGTEAFF. CDR3 nucleotides: TGTGCCAGCAGCATGGGCCCCCAAGGCACTGAAGCTTTCTTT.

This chain joins TRBV27 and TRBJ2-1; D possibly uses TRBD1 or TRBD2 (5 bases each). The J call may be mistaken, given a closer DNA end match to TRBJ2-7. CDR1 is MNHEY and CDR2 is SMNVEV in the germline V gene (reference sequence). CDR3 length: 14 residues. For the CDR3, the DNA is TGTGCCAGCAGTTTCATCGGGGCTGAGTACGAGCAGTACTTC. Amino acids: CASSFIGAEYEQYF.

This clonotype was seen only once. V usage is TRBV28 and J usage is TRBJ2-7, with TRBD2 identical over 10 bases. Germline V gives CDR1 MDHEN, CDR2 SYDVKM. The CDR3 runs 15 residues. With V trimmed by 4 bases and J by 6 bases, 9 bases remained unmatched. The CDR3 here is CASSSASGRGGEQYF. The CDR3 coding sequence is TGTGCCAGCAGTTCTGCTAGCGGGAGAGGAGGCGAGCAGTACTTC.

The chain uses TRBV29-1 and TRBJ1-2; 8 bases match TRBD1. The CDR3 spans 12 residues. The germline V gene encodes CDR1 SQVTM and CDR2 ANQGSEA. V was clipped by 6 bases and J by 5 bases; unmatched bases: 5. CDR3 coding DNA: TGCAGCGTAGCAGGGGGCCCGTATGGCTACACCTTC. Translated: CSVAGGPYGYTF.

V is TRBV7-9 and J is TRBJ2-5; D possibly corresponds to TRBD1 (6 bases). The CDR3 runs 16 residues. Germline CDR1 and CDR2: SEHNR and FQNEAQ (reference sequence). Trimming cost V 5 bases and J 2 bases, with 18 bases left between them. The DNA for the CDR3 is TGTGCCAGCAGCGGTAGGGTCGGGGACACTCAAGAGACCCAGTACTTC. Translating gives CASSGRVGDTQETQYF.

The rearrangement links TRBV7-6 to TRBJ2-7; perhaps TRBD2 as D (6 bases). Trimming removed 1 base from V and 7 bases from J, with 11 bases in between. Germline CDR1 is SGHVS and CDR2 is FNYEAQ. This CDR3 is built from 13 residues. For the CDR3, the DNA is TGTGCCAGCAGCTTAGGAGCTGGGGGGGAGCAGTACTTC. It is translated as CASSLGAGGEQYF.

The chain recombines TRBV4-2 with TRBJ2-2, with D hard to call. The V end was cut by 3 bases, the J end by 8 bases, with 10 bases between. The CDR3 is 13 residues long. In germline, CDR1 is LGHNA, CDR2 YNFKEQ. The CDR3 loop is CASSHSEWGELFF. The CDR3, as DNA: TGTGCCAGCAGCCATTCTGAATGGGGGGAGCTGTTTTTT.

The chain carries TRBV28 and TRBJ2-7; D is perhaps TRBD2 (6 bases). This CDR3 comprises 13 residues. The germline gives CDR1 MDHEN, CDR2 SYDVKM. V lost 7 bases and J lost 7, with 17 bases in between. The DNA of the CDR3 is TGTGCCAGCAAGGGCAGGGACTCTTGGGAGCAGTACTTC. Residues: CASKGRDSWEQYF.

The V gene is TRBV20-1, the J gene TRBJ1-5; D not certain. Germline CDR1 DFQATT, CDR2 SNEGSKA (reference sequence). The CDR3 consists of 13 residues. Trimming removed 0 bases at V and 4 bases at J, with 7 bases between. This CDR3 is CSARDAGNQPQHF. The CDR3 DNA reads as TGCAGTGCTAGAGATGCGGGGAATCAGCCCCAGCATTTT.

J is TRBJ2-2 and V is TRBV15; possibly TRBD1 for D (6 bases). V was shortened by 4 bases and J by 4 bases, with 10 bases between the two germline ends. Germline values: CDR1 LNHNV, CDR2 YYDKDF (reference sequence). The CDR3 has 14 amino acids. The CDR3 here is CATSTKGGTGELFF. In nucleotides, the CDR3 is TGTGCCACCAGCACGAAAGGGGGCACCGGGGAGCTGTTTTTT.

This clonotype was detected only once. The chain links TRBV11-3 to TRBJ2-3, with D unresolved. The CDR3 consists of 11 residues. The V end was cut by 9 bases, the J end by 9 bases, with 13 bases between. Germline V gene data show CDR1 as SGHNT and CDR2 as YENEEA. The CDR3 spells CARKPLGTQYF. DNA of the CDR3: TGTGCCAGGAAGCCCCTCGGGACGCAGTATTTT.

The chain employs TRBV29-1 and TRBJ1-2; tentatively, D is TRBD1 (5 bases). The CDR3 contains 13 residues. Between the trimmed V and J ends, which lost 7 bases and 5 bases, there was a span of 17 bases. Germline lookup yields CDR1 SQVTM and CDR2 ANQGSEA. Written as DNA, the CDR3 is TGCAGCGGGATGTCTGCAGGGAATTATGGCTACACCTTC. Protein sequence: CSGMSAGNYGYTF.

V is TRBV3-1 and J is TRBJ2-3; 11 bases map to TRBD1. The V gene's germline CDR1 is LGHDT and CDR2 YNNKEL (reference sequence). V lost 7 bases to trimming and J lost 5 bases; unmatched junction nucleotides: 5. This CDR3 has 14 amino acids. Here the CDR3 DNA reads TGTGCCAGCACCAGGACAGGGGGCGTAGATACGCAGTATTTT. This gives the protein CASTRTGGVDTQYF.

The chain uses TRBV7-9 and TRBJ1-1; D is ambiguous. The CDR3 sequence is 17 residues long. Germline loops: CDR1 SEHNR, CDR2 FQNEAQ (reference sequence). V lost 5 bases, J lost 2 bases, and 21 bases lay in between. In nucleotides, the CDR3 is TGTGCCAGCAGCCCCTTAGGCGCCAGTCACCTAAACACTGAAGCTTTCTTT. It yields the protein CASSPLGASHLNTEAFF.